The 19 T cell receptor beta chains presented below share a single source sample, sequenced in a study of beta chain features in type 1 diabetes. Overall study results and limits: Moderate but significant shortening of TCRB CDR3s was recorded in all four CD4+ subsets from Type 1 diabetes patients.

No antigens are known for them. Every isolated RNA sample was fully reverse transcribed, so sequencing captured expressed TCRB transcripts. Profiling relied on immunoSEQ multiplex PCR, and the TCRdb table lists in-frame clones only, not all of them. The sample contains approximately 170,000 clones, about 7.8% of which appear only once. The sample was central memory CD4+ T cells from blood. The receptors originated from a woman in her forties with type 1 diabetes.

V and J are TRBV14 and TRBJ2-3; D may be TRBD1 (8 bases). This CDR3 is 17 amino acids long. Germline assignment: CDR1 SGHDN and CDR2 FVKESK. V was shortened by 5 bases and J by 1 base, with 19 bases between the two germline ends. Here the CDR3 DNA reads TGTGCCAGCAGCACAAACGGACAGGGAGGGGGCACAGATACGCAGTATTTT. Translation gives CASSTNGQGGGTDTQYF.

The chain joins TRBV23-1 to TRBJ1-1, with 7 bases fitting TRBD1. TRBV23-1 counts as an open reading frame of uncertain function. V was clipped by 7 bases and J by 11 bases; unmatched bases: 7. The CDR3 spans 11 residues. The CDR3 is CASTTGIGAFF. CDR3 bases: TGCGCCAGCACGACAGGGATTGGGGCTTTCTTT.

In its sample, this clone was seen a few times. V usage is TRBV5-1 and J usage is TRBJ2-1; TRBD2 agrees at 7 bases. The germline CDR1 and CDR2 sequences are SGHRS and YFSETQ. Trimming cost V 3 bases and J 4 bases; bases outside gene matches: 7. The CDR3 runs to 15 residues. CDR3 sequence (DNA): TGCGCCAGCAGCTCCCAGCGGGGTGCTTACAATGAGCAGTTCTTC. It specifies CASSSQRGAYNEQFF.

This clone has more than one count but fewer than ten. The chain links TRBV9 to TRBJ1-1; a weak D match, TRBD1 (6 bases). The CDR3 length is 13 residues. Germline values: CDR1 SGDLS, CDR2 YYNGEE. V gave up 4 bases and J gave up 6 bases, with 13 bases separating them. CDR3 DNA sequence: TGTGCCAGCAGCCTGGGGGGGCGGGCTGAAGCTTTCTTT. This translates into CASSLGGRAEAFF. Using reference TRBV9 and TRBJ1-1 for the parts outside the CDR3, the full variable domain is DSGVTQTPKHLITATGQRVTLRCSPRSGDLSVYWYQQSLDQGLQFLIQYYNGEERAKGNILERFSAQQFPDLHSELNLSSLELGDSALYFCASSLGGRAEAFFGQGTRLTVV.

This sequence joins TRBV30 and TRBJ2-7; a possible D gene is TRBD2 (6 bases). Between the trimmed V and J ends, which lost 8 bases and 3 bases, there was a span of 14 bases. This CDR3 comprises 12 residues. Per germline, CDR1 GTSNPN and CDR2 SVGIG (reference sequence). In nucleotides, the CDR3 is TGTGCCGGTAAAGGAGGGAGCTACGAGCAGTACTTC. It specifies CAGKGGSYEQYF.

The rearrangement uses TRBV29-1 and TRBJ2-1; D is unclear. The CDR3 is made up of 11 amino acids. Germline CDR1 is SQVTM and CDR2 is ANQGSEA. V was trimmed by 6 bases and J by 5 bases, leaving 8 bases between them. The CDR3 is CSVGRDNEQFF. The CDR3, as DNA: TGCAGCGTCGGCCGGGACAATGAGCAGTTCTTC.

This clone came up many times. The J gene is TRBJ2-1, the V gene TRBV5-1; 9 bases align to TRBD2. This CDR3 spans 12 amino acids. Germline trimming cut 6 bases from V and 5 bases from J; bases unmatched to any gene: 0. Per the germline V gene, CDR1 is SGHRS and CDR2 is YFSETQ. CDR3 sequence reads: CASKRGDNEQFF. The CDR3 bases are TGCGCCAGCAAGCGGGGGGACAATGAGCAGTTCTTC.

This clone was observed many times. V is TRBV9 and J is TRBJ1-2; D unclear. Germline CDR1 SGDLS, CDR2 YYNGEE. V shed 0 bases and J shed 6 bases, with 9 bases lying between them. The length of the CDR3 is 13 residues. This chain's CDR3 is CASSVDRVHGYTF. The CDR3 DNA is TGTGCCAGCAGCGTAGATAGAGTGCATGGCTACACCTTC.

This clone was seen a few times. J is TRBJ2-2 and V is TRBV5-4; D gene uncertain. There are 15 residues in the CDR3. V lost 0 bases and J lost 3, with 9 bases in between. The V gene's germline CDR1 is SGHNT and CDR2 YYREEE (reference sequence). The CDR3, as DNA: TGTGCCAGCAGCTTGGGACAAAGAGACACCGGGGAGCTGTTTTTT. It codes for CASSLGQRDTGELFF.

This clone was seen at least ten times. V usage is TRBV9 and J usage is TRBJ1-6; D perhaps matches TRBD1 (5 bases). Germline CDR1 reads SGDLS; CDR2 reads YYNGEE. The CDR3 extends over 14 amino acids. V lost 2 bases and J lost 10, with 13 bases in between. The CDR3 sequence is CASSVPGGKSPLHF. The CDR3 DNA follows: TGTGCCAGCAGCGTTCCCGGGGGGAAATCACCCCTCCACTTT.

This clone was seen a handful of times. This sequence joins TRBV9 and TRBJ2-1, with D possibly being TRBD2 (6 bases). In germline, CDR1 is SGDLS, CDR2 YYNGEE. The CDR3 is made up of 14 amino acids. Trimming left V 0 bases short and J 4 bases short, with 8 bases between. CDR3 nucleotides: TGTGCCAGCAGCGTAGGTGGGGGGTACAATGAGCAGTTCTTC. Amino acids: CASSVGGGYNEQFF.

In this sample, this clone turned up a few times. The CDR3 DNA is TGTGCCAGTAGTATGAACAGGGGGCTAGGTCAGCCCCAGCATTTT. Translating gives CASSMNRGLGQPQHF. This rearrangement joins TRBV19 to TRBJ1-5; 9 bases match TRBD1. V was clipped by 3 bases and J by 6 bases; unmatched bases: 6. Germline V CDR1 and CDR2: LNHDA, SQIVND (reference sequence). This CDR3 is built from 15 residues.

The genes are TRBV5-4 and TRBJ2-5; weak D call: TRBD2 (5 bases). The germline V and J ends were trimmed by 3 bases and 7 bases, with 16 bases remaining between them. Germline V gene data show CDR1 as SGHNT and CDR2 as YYREEE (reference sequence). The CDR3 contains 14 residues. The CDR3 DNA reads as TGTGCCAGCAGCTCGGTCGACGGGGATAGGACCCAGTACTTC. Its protein product is CASSSVDGDRTQYF.

This clone has only a few counts. CDR3 in amino acids: CASSLRQGANEKLFF. The DNA of the CDR3 is TGTGCCAGCAGCCTTCGACAGGGGGCTAATGAAAAACTGTTTTTT. This chain uses TRBV5-4 with TRBJ1-4; 9 bases align to TRBD1. The junction had 4 bases not matched to a gene; V was cut back by 4 bases and J by 3 bases. This CDR3 region has 15 residues. The germline CDR1 and CDR2 sequences are SGHNT and YYREEE (reference sequence).

The V gene is TRBV18, the J gene TRBJ2-3; 10 positions match TRBD2. This CDR3 contains 16 residues. Germline lookup yields CDR1 KGHSH and CDR2 LQKENI. V trimming: 3 bases; J trimming: 5 bases; junction bases outside the gene matches: 8. The CDR3 DNA sequence: TGTGCCAGCTCACCCCAGGCTAGCGGGGGTCGAGATACGCAGTATTTT. It specifies CASSPQASGGRDTQYF. The complete variable domain, with remaining parts taken from reference TRBV18 and TRBJ2-3, reads NAGVMQNPRHLVRRRGQEARLRCSPMKGHSHVYWYRQLPEEGLKFMVYLQKENIIDESGMPKERFSAEFPKEGPSILRIQQVVRGDSAAYFCASSPQASGGRDTQYFGPGTRLTVL.

This clone was observed a few times. The gene calls are TRBV11-3 and TRBJ2-3, with D possibly matching TRBD2 (6 bases). The CDR3 runs to 14 residues. Between the trimmed V and J ends, which lost 5 bases and 6 bases, there was a span of 15 bases. CDR1 is SGHNT and CDR2 is YENEEA in the germline V gene. CDR3 sequence reads: CASSLHRGADTQYF. The CDR3 DNA is TGTGCCAGCAGCCTGCACCGCGGGGCCGATACGCAGTATTTT.

This clone was observed many times. This chain links TRBV29-1 with TRBJ2-5, with TRBD1 matching over 9 bases. This CDR3 has 14 amino acids. Germline V gene sequence: CDR1 SQVTM, CDR2 ANQGSEA. The junction had 11 bases not matched to a gene; V was cut back by 6 bases and J by 6 bases. CDR3 DNA: TGCAGCGTAGCTCCTTGGACAGGGGCCAAGACCCAGTACTTC. Protein: CSVAPWTGAKTQYF.

This clone occurred a few times. DNA for the CDR3: TGTGCCAGCAGCCGTAGCGGAGGAGGGAATGAGCAGTTCTTC. Its translation: CASSRSGGGNEQFF. V and J are TRBV5-4 and TRBJ2-1; D might be TRBD2 (6 bases). From germline, CDR1 is SGHNT and CDR2 YYREEE (reference sequence). CDR3 length: 14 residues. Trimming took 4 bases from V and 7 from J, leaving 15 bases between them.

The chain couples TRBV9 to TRBJ2-7; no clear D gene. The CDR3 runs to 15 residues. Germline loops: CDR1 SGDLS, CDR2 YYNGEE. The V and J ends lost 0 bases and 3 bases respectively, with 13 bases between them. CDR3 sequence: CASSVDGSPIYEQYF. The CDR3 region has the DNA TGTGCCAGCAGCGTAGATGGCAGTCCAATCTACGAGCAGTACTTC. The full variable domain, in which reference TRBV9 and TRBJ2-7 provide the parts outside the CDR3, is DSGVTQTPKHLITATGQRVTLRCSPRSGDLSVYWYQQSLDQGLQFLIQYYNGEERAKGNILERFSAQQFPDLHSELNLSSLELGDSALYFCASSVDGSPIYEQYFGPGTRLTVT.